The 9 T cell receptor beta chains below come from one sample, sequenced in a study of shared clonotypes between healthy human individuals. Generated by immunoSEQ multiplex PCR, the TCRdb table keeps only in-frame clones and is missing some. The sample consists of 2 million to 2.5 million clones, less than 95% of them appearing once. Sequencing input: naive CD4+ T cells from PBMCs. Subset defined: CD45RA+ positively selected. These receptors originate from a young man in good health. Some clones in this sample may be carry-over from other donors' samples.

CDR3 sequence reads: CASSYTYSTGELFF. CDR3 DNA sequence: TGTGCCAGCAGTTACACGTACAGCACCGGGGAGCTGTTTTTT. The gene calls are TRBV6-6 and TRBJ2-2; unclear D gene. Germline V gene sequence: CDR1 MNHNY, CDR2 SVGAGI (reference sequence). Between the trimmed V and J ends, which lost 2 bases and 4 bases, there was a span of 8 bases. This CDR3 spans 14 amino acids.

The chain links TRBV19 to TRBJ2-7; maybe TRBD2 (5 bases). Per the germline V gene, CDR1 is LNHDA and CDR2 is SQIVND (reference sequence). The CDR3 covers 16 residues. The germline V and J ends were trimmed by 5 bases and 2 bases, with 19 bases remaining between them. CDR3 amino acids: CASSPTGLLPAYEQYF. For the CDR3, the DNA is TGTGCCAGTAGTCCCACCGGACTCCTCCCGGCCTACGAGCAGTACTTC.

The chain links TRBV2 to TRBJ2-7; 7 bases match TRBD1. CDR1 is SNHLY and CDR2 is FYNNEI in the germline V gene. Losses at the gene ends were 6 bases for V and 5 bases for J; bases not matched to a gene: 4. This CDR3 contains 12 residues. For the CDR3, the DNA is TGTGCCAGCAGGGGACAGAGCAACGAGCAGTACTTC. This translates into CASRGQSNEQYF.

CDR3 sequence: CASSLVPAGGTSLTDTQYF. The CDR3 nucleotides are TGCGCCAGCAGCTTGGTCCCAGCGGGAGGCACCTCCCTCACAGATACGCAGTATTTT. This chain connects TRBV5-1 to TRBJ2-3, with 9 bases lining up with TRBD2. Unmatched junction bases numbered 13, after V lost 0 bases and J lost 2 bases. CDR1 is SGHRS, CDR2 YFSETQ, per germline. There are 19 residues in the CDR3.

This clone was recorded only once. The chain is built from TRBV5-1 and TRBJ2-1; 7 positions agree with TRBD1. CDR3 length equals 16 residues. The trim removed 4 bases at V and 5 bases at J, leaving 12 bases unmatched. The germline CDR1 and CDR2 sequences are SGHRS and YFSETQ. The DNA for the CDR3 is TGCGCCAGCAGCCGATTCGACAGGGCGGTAGACAATGAGCAGTTCTTC. Its protein product is CASSRFDRAVDNEQFF.

The V and J genes are TRBV13 and TRBJ2-3, with TRBD1 matching over 8 bases. Trimming at V came to 3 bases and at J to 0 bases, leaving 5 bases not matched to a gene. CDR3 size: 16 residues. From germline, CDR1 is PRHDT and CDR2 FYEKMQ (reference sequence). The CDR3 loop reads CASSLRTGTSTDTQYF. The CDR3 DNA follows: TGTGCCAGCAGCTTGCGGACAGGGACCAGCACAGATACGCAGTATTTT.

This chain uses TRBV6-1 with TRBJ2-7; 7 bases line up with TRBD2. Germline CDR1 MNHNS, CDR2 SASEGT. CDR3 length: 15 residues. V dropped 8 bases and J dropped 1; count of bases not matched to a gene: 11. The CDR3 region is CASVGSYGGSYEQYF. In DNA form, the CDR3 reads TGTGCCAGCGTTGGGTCATACGGGGGGTCCTACGAGCAGTACTTC.

Worth noting for this clone: Other DNA sequences in the same sample also yield this CDR3. This chain uses TRBV18 with TRBJ2-5; 12 bases agree with TRBD1. Losses at the gene ends were 3 bases for V and 5 bases for J; bases not matched to a gene: 4. The CDR3 has 15 residues. Germline CDR1 reads KGHSH; CDR2 reads LQKENI. This chain's CDR3 is CASSPGTGGVETQYF. The DNA for the CDR3 is TGTGCCAGCTCACCTGGGACAGGGGGCGTGGAGACCCAGTACTTC.

CDR3 DNA sequence: TGTGCCAGCTCACCGGGGACAGGGGGGACCCTAGGGCCCCAGCATTTT. This codes for CASSPGTGGTLGPQHF. This chain links TRBV18 with TRBJ1-5, with TRBD1 matching over 11 bases. CDR1 is KGHSH, CDR2 LQKENI, per germline. Trimming took 3 bases from V and 9 from J; bases not matched to a gene: 10. CDR3 size: 16 residues. Full variable domain (outside the CDR3, taken from reference TRBV18 and TRBJ1-5): NAGVMQNPRHLVRRRGQEARLRCSPMKGHSHVYWYRQLPEEGLKFMVYLQKENIIDESGMPKERFSAEFPKEGPSILRIQQVVRGDSAAYFCASSPGTGGTLGPQHFGDGTRLSIL.